This TCR beta chain was recorded in a study of T cells in Graves' hyperthyroidism and ophthalmopathy. General study results and limits: Ophthalmopathy stood apart from stable hyperthyroidism in a 13 V-J model.

There were TCR beta CDR3 regions amplified from RNA transcripts. HTBI primers were the set used in a first-round RT-PCR of the TCR CDR3. MiXCR, run by TCRdb on the multiplex PCR reads, gives a single entry per CDR3 protein. This sample yields about 700,000 distinct CDR3 sequences, of which about 45% are seen a single time; more than 7% belongs to the top ten. Germline V CDR1 and CDR2: SGHRS, YFSETQ. CDR3 size: 15 residues. Of note for this clonotype: Antigen: not known. Compared with germline, one end of the junction differs, possibly owing to a read error.

The sample taken for sequencing was peripheral blood or thyroid tissue (not recorded which). The rearrangement links TRBV5-1 to TRBJ1-3; D call uncertain. This clonotype originated in an adult man with Graves' disease, either hyperthyroidism or ophthalmopathy (not recorded which). The CDR3 sequence: CANSLALGSGNTIYF. The CDR3 nucleotides are TGTGCCAACAGCTTAGCGCTGGGCTCTGGAAACACCATATATTTT.